These T cell receptor beta chains were read from a single sample in a study of cytomegalovirus exposure and HLA in healthy donors. Sequenced by immunoSEQ multiplex PCR; TCRdb stores in-frame clones only, minus some. The table shows under 130,000 clones, with more than 65% occurring only once. Sequences were obtained from PBMCs. The receptors come from a woman aged 18-35 years in good health and CMV-seropositive. The CDR3 runs from the conserved cysteine through the conserved F or W. The order of the fields is CDR3 DNA, CDR3 protein, clone size, V gene, D gene, J gene. D genes are given only for firm matches. The size entry is marked missing in some rows and otherwise reads once, few, many or a size class.

cdr3_nt: TGTGCCAGCAAACAGGGGGGCAATTCACCCCTCCACTTT
cdr3_aa: CASKQGGNSPLHF
clone_size: NA
v_call: TRBV27
d_call: TRBD1
j_call: TRBJ1-6

cdr3_nt: TGTGCCAGCAACGATCGGAGCAATCAGCCCCAGCATTTT
cdr3_aa: CASNDRSNQPQHF
clone_size: NA
v_call: TRBV28
d_call: NA
j_call: TRBJ1-5

cdr3_nt: TGCAGCGTTGAAGATCTGGACCCGACGGGGGCAGATACGCAGTATTTT
cdr3_aa: CSVEDLDPTGADTQYF
clone_size: NA
v_call: TRBV29-1
d_call: NA
j_call: TRBJ2-3

cdr3_nt: TGCGCCAGCAGCCAAGTGGGACTCGCAAATGGAGTAGCTTTCTTT
cdr3_aa: CASSQVGLANGVAFF
clone_size: few
v_call: TRBV4-1
d_call: NA
j_call: TRBJ1-1

cdr3_nt: TGTGCCAGCGGCCCGGGAGGAACCTACGAGCAGTACTTC
cdr3_aa: CASGPGGTYEQYF
clone_size: NA
v_call: TRBV5-6
d_call: TRBD2
j_call: TRBJ2-7

cdr3_nt: TGTGCCTGGAGCAACAGGGGGCCTGTGAACACTGAAGCTTTCTTT
cdr3_aa: CAWSNRGPVNTEAFF
clone_size: NA
v_call: TRBV30
d_call: TRBD1
j_call: TRBJ1-1

cdr3_nt: TGCGCCAGCAGCAGACTGGACAGGATTAATTCACCCCTCCACTTT
cdr3_aa: CASSRLDRINSPLHF
clone_size: few
v_call: TRBV5-1
d_call: TRBD1
j_call: TRBJ1-6

cdr3_nt: TGTGCCAGCAGCCCGCAGGGGGCTAGGGTGGATACGCAGTATTTT
cdr3_aa: CASSPQGARVDTQYF
clone_size: NA
v_call: TRBV7-3
d_call: TRBD1
j_call: TRBJ2-3

cdr3_nt: TGTGCCAGCACCCTAAATAGTGGGAACACTGAAGCTTTCTTT
cdr3_aa: CASTLNSGNTEAFF
clone_size: NA
v_call: TRBV27
d_call: NA
j_call: TRBJ1-1

cdr3_nt: TGTGCCAGCAGTGGGGAAGGGAGTCAGCCCCAGCATTTT
cdr3_aa: CASSGEGSQPQHF
clone_size: NA
v_call: TRBV6-6
d_call: NA
j_call: TRBJ1-5